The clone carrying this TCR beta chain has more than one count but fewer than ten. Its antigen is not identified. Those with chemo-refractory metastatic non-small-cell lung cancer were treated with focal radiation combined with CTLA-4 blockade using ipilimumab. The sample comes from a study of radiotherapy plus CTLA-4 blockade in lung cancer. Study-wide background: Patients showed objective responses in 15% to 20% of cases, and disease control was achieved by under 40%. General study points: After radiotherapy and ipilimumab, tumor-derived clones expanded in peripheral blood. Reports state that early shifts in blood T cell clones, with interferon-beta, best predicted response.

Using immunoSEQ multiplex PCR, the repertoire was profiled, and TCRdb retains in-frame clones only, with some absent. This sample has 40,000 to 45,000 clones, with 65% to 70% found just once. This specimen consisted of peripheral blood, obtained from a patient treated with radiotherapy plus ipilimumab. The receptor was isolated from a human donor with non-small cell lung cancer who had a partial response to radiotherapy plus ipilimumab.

The CDR3 DNA reads TGTGCCAGCAGTCTCCCCAGCGGGAGCCCCTACGAGCAGTACTTC. It yields the protein CASSLPSGSPYEQYF. The chain uses TRBV6-1 and TRBJ2-7; 8 bases align to TRBD2. CDR1 and CDR2 from the germline V gene are MNHNS and SASEGT. The V gene end was trimmed by 5 bases and the J gene end by 2 bases; junction bases not matched to a gene: 8. CDR3 length: 15 amino acids.